The rows below give T cell receptor beta chains drawn from one sample of a study of human T cells and chemical hapten exposure. TCRdb used MiXCR to reprocess the RACE reads, holding one entry per CDR3 protein. The table includes 70,000 to 85,000 distinct CDR3 sequences, 7% to 9% detected once. Source material: whole blood. The receptors shown here come from a male donor in good health. Some clones in this sample may be carry-over from other donors' samples. Both conserved end residues are part of each CDR3. The D gene is left open where the match is weak. Clone size, where shown, is once, few, many, or a class for clones that have expanded.

clone size: -
J gene: TRBJ2-1
D gene: TRBD2
V gene: TRBV11-2
CDR3 DNA: TGTGCCAGCAGCTTAGGCCCCCTGAGCGGGGGTTCCTACAATGAGCAGTTCTTC
CDR3 protein: CASSLGPLSGGSYNEQFF

clone size: -
J gene: TRBJ2-7
D gene: -
V gene: TRBV5-1
CDR3 DNA: TGCGCCAGCAGCTTGGGTGGGACGGGGAAATACGAGCAGTACTTC
CDR3 protein: CASSLGGTGKYEQYF

clone size: few
J gene: TRBJ1-1
D gene: -
V gene: TRBV7-2
CDR3 DNA: TGTGCCAGCAGCGTACGACAGTCCATGAACACTGAAGCTTTCTTT
CDR3 protein: CASSVRQSMNTEAFF

clone size: few
J gene: TRBJ1-2
D gene: -
V gene: TRBV3-1
CDR3 DNA: TGTGCCAGCAGCCCCGTCAGCTCGGAGAATGGCTACACCTTC
CDR3 protein: CASSPVSSENGYTF

clone size: many
J gene: TRBJ2-5
D gene: -
V gene: TRBV30
CDR3 DNA: TGTGCCTGGAGTGGTCGGCGGCAAGAGACCCAGTACTTC
CDR3 protein: CAWSGRRQETQYF

clone size: few
J gene: TRBJ1-5
D gene: -
V gene: TRBV12-3/TRBV12-4
CDR3 DNA: TGTGCCAGCAGTTTCGCAGGAACCGCAGGGCCCCAGCATTTT
CDR3 protein: CASSFAGTAGPQHF

clone size: many
J gene: TRBJ2-1
D gene: -
V gene: TRBV5-1
CDR3 DNA: TGCGCCAGCAGCTTATCTTCAGGAATGTTTGTCAATGAGCAGTTCTTC
CDR3 protein: CASSLSSGMFVNEQFF

clone size: many
J gene: TRBJ2-1
D gene: -
V gene: TRBV5-1
CDR3 DNA: TGCGCCAGCAGCTTAGGAACAGGGTTGAATGAGCAGTTCTTC
CDR3 protein: CASSLGTGLNEQFF

clone size: -
J gene: TRBJ1-5
D gene: -
V gene: TRBV27
CDR3 DNA: TGTGCCAGCAGTTTGAACAGGGCAAATCAGCCCCAGCATTTT
CDR3 protein: CASSLNRANQPQHF

clone size: -
J gene: TRBJ2-7
D gene: -
V gene: TRBV14
CDR3 DNA: TGTGCCAGCAGCCAAGATATCAGAGGGTACGAGCAGTACTTC
CDR3 protein: CASSQDIRGYEQYF

clone size: -
J gene: TRBJ2-1
D gene: -
V gene: TRBV7-6
CDR3 DNA: TGTGCCAGCAGCTTAGCGGGCGGGTATAATAGGGATGAGCAGTTCTTC
CDR3 protein: CASSLAGGYNRDEQFF

clone size: -
J gene: TRBJ2-7
D gene: TRBD1
V gene: TRBV5-1
CDR3 DNA: TGCGCCAGCAGCCTGACAGGGGGCATAAGCGAGCAGTACTTC
CDR3 protein: CASSLTGGISEQYF

clone size: many
J gene: TRBJ2-3
D gene: TRBD2
V gene: TRBV30
CDR3 DNA: TGTGCCTGGAGTGTCGGCCTAGCGGGAGGGAGGTCAGATACGCAGTATTTT
CDR3 protein: CAWSVGLAGGRSDTQYF

clone size: -
J gene: TRBJ1-5
D gene: -
V gene: TRBV6-2/TRBV6-3
CDR3 DNA: TGTGCCAGCAGTTACGACGGCTATAGCAATCAGCCCCAGCATTTT
CDR3 protein: CASSYDGYSNQPQHF

clone size: -
J gene: TRBJ2-3
D gene: TRBD2
V gene: TRBV24-1
CDR3 DNA: TGTGCCACCAGTGGGTTTAGCGGGAGCGGTAGCACAGATACGCAGTATTTT
CDR3 protein: CATSGFSGSGSTDTQYF

clone size: -
J gene: TRBJ1-1
D gene: TRBD1
V gene: TRBV6-6
CDR3 DNA: TGTGCCAGCAGTACCCGGACAGGGACCACTGAAGCTTTCTTT
CDR3 protein: CASSTRTGTTEAFF

clone size: few
J gene: TRBJ2-3
D gene: TRBD2
V gene: TRBV5-4
CDR3 DNA: TGTGCCAGCAGCATCCGACTAGCGGGAGGCACAGATACGCAGTATTTT
CDR3 protein: CASSIRLAGGTDTQYF

clone size: many
J gene: TRBJ2-3
D gene: -
V gene: TRBV6-4
CDR3 DNA: TGTGCCAGCAGTGACTCGCCAGGGGGCACAGATACGCAGTATTTT
CDR3 protein: CASSDSPGGTDTQYF

clone size: -
J gene: TRBJ1-2
D gene: TRBD1
V gene: TRBV6-2/TRBV6-3
CDR3 DNA: TGTGCCAGCAGTTACGACGGCGAGACAGGGCCGTATGGCTACACCTTC
CDR3 protein: CASSYDGETGPYGYTF

clone size: -
J gene: TRBJ2-3
D gene: TRBD2
V gene: TRBV5-4
CDR3 DNA: TGTGCCAGCAGCTTGAACACCCTGGGACTAGCGGGAGGGCTAAGCACAGATACGCAGTATTTT
CDR3 protein: CASSLNTLGLAGGLSTDTQYF

clone size: -
J gene: TRBJ1-2
D gene: -
V gene: TRBV12-3/TRBV12-4
CDR3 DNA: TGTGCCAGCAAACAGGGAAACTATGGCTACACCTTC
CDR3 protein: CASKQGNYGYTF

clone size: few
J gene: TRBJ2-5
D gene: -
V gene: TRBV7-9
CDR3 DNA: TGTGCCAGCAGCTTGCGCGTAGGAAACCAAGAGACCCAGTACTTC
CDR3 protein: CASSLRVGNQETQYF

clone size: few
J gene: TRBJ2-1
D gene: TRBD2
V gene: TRBV12-3/TRBV12-4
CDR3 DNA: TGTGCCAGCGGCTCGATCCCCCGTACTAGCGAGTCCTACAATGAGCAGTTCTTC
CDR3 protein: CASGSIPRTSESYNEQFF

clone size: -
J gene: TRBJ1-5
D gene: -
V gene: TRBV6-6
CDR3 DNA: TGTGCCAGCAGTTTACCCAGCAATCAGCCCCAGCATTTT
CDR3 protein: CASSLPSNQPQHF

clone size: -
J gene: TRBJ2-7
D gene: -
V gene: TRBV12-3/TRBV12-4
CDR3 DNA: TGTGCCAGCAGCGCTATGGCGGATGCCTACGAGCAGTACTTC
CDR3 protein: CASSAMADAYEQYF

clone size: many
J gene: TRBJ2-1
D gene: -
V gene: TRBV7-9
CDR3 DNA: TGTGCCAGCAGCTTAGTAGTCCACAATGAGCAGTTCTTC
CDR3 protein: CASSLVVHNEQFF